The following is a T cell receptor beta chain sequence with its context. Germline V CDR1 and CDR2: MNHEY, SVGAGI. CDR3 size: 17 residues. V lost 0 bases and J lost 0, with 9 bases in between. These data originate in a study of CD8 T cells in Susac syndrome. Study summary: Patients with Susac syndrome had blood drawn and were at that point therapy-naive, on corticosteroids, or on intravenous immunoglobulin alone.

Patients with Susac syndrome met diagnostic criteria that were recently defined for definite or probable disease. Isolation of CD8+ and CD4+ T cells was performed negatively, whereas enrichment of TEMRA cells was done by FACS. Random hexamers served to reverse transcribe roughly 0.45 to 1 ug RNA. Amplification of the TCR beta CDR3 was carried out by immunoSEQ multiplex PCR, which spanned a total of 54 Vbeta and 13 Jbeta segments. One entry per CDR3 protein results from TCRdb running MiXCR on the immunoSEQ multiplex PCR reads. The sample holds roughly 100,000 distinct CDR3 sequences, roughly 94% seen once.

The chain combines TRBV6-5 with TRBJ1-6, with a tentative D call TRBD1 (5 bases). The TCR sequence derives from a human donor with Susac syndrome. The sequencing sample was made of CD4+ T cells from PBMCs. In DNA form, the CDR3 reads TGTGCCAGCAGTTACTCTGGGGCCAGCTCCTATAATTCACCCCTCCACTTT. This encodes CASSYSGASSYNSPLHF.